This T cell receptor beta chain is from a study of tumor and adjacent non-tumor tissue in lung cancer. In the case of this clonotype: The junction departs from the called germline gene at one end, perhaps through a read error.

Three rounds of nested PCR, following a modified ARM-PCR protocol, produced the TCRbeta library. TCRdb re-called the multiplex PCR reads through MiXCR, storing one row per CDR3 protein. The sample includes more than 55,000 distinct CDR3 sequences, about 77% of them seen just once. The CDR3 has 13 residues. Germline V CDR1 and CDR2: KGHDR, SFDVKD. RNA was extracted from bulk tissue without any cell sorting. More than 3 cm separated this lung sample from the edge of the tumor. Donors were chemotherapy-naive, newly diagnosed lung cancer surgical patients in China, August–late 2014. This chain links TRBV24-1 with TRBJ1-1; D not resolved. Sequenced sample: distant non-tumor lung tissue. The TCR originated in a man in his sixties with non-small cell lung cancer. The DNA of the CDR3 is TGTGTCACCAGTGACGAGGGATCCACTGAAGCTTTCTTT. It yields the protein CVTSDEGSTEAFF.